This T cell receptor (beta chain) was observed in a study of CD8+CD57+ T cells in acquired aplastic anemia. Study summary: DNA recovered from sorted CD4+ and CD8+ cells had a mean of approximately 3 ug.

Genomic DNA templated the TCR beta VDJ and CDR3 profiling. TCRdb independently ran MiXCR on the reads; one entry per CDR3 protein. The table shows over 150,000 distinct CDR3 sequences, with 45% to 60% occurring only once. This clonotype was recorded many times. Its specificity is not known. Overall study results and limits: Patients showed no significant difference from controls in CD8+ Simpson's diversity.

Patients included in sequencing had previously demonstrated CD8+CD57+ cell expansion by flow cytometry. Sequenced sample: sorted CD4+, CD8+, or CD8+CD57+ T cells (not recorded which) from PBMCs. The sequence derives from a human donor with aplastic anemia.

The CDR3 region is CATKNMASLPDTQYF. CDR3 nucleotides: TGTGCCACCAAAAACATGGCGAGTCTTCCAGATACGCAGTATTTT. The rearrangement uses TRBV19 and TRBJ2-3; D gene uncertain. The V gene's germline CDR1 is LNHDA and CDR2 SQIVND (reference sequence). Deletions cut 10 bases from V and 4 bases from J, with 21 bases between. The CDR3 has 15 residues.